The 3 T cell receptor beta chains given below trace back to one sample, sequenced in a study of T cells in Graves' hyperthyroidism and ophthalmopathy (dated by TCRdb to about 2019). Library preparation was by multiplex PCR. Instrument on record: Illumina HiSeq 2000. TCR beta CDR3 regions were amplified from RNA transcripts. The TCR CDR3 was subjected to a first round of RT-PCR using the HTBI primer set and the Qiagen OneStep RT-PCR kit. TCRdb cleaned the public reads at Q25 with fastp, built clones with MiXCR and kept in-frame beta chains. One record per CDR3 amino acid sequence lists the most common genes and DNA. Here the sample has about 290,000 distinct CDR3 sequences; around 15% occur a single time. The ten biggest clones cover under 8% of the sample. The sequencing sample was made of blood. Receptors were obtained from a woman aged 40 to 55 with Graves' hyperthyroidism.

The chain combines TRBV6-1 with TRBJ1-4; D is undetermined. V lost 5 bases and J 13 bases, leaving 11 bases between the germline ends. Germline V gene lookup returns CDR1 MNHNS and CDR2 SASEGT. This CDR3 comprises 11 residues. The chain's CDR3 is CASSQNFRLFF. CDR3 DNA sequence: TGTGCCAGCAGTCAGAACTTTAGACTGTTTTTT.

This clonotype was seen only a few times. The chain joins TRBV14 to TRBJ1-6, with 7 positions matching TRBD1. Germline lookup yields CDR1 SGHDN and CDR2 FVKESK. With V trimmed by 0 bases and J by 10 bases, 9 bases remained unmatched. This CDR3 is built from 16 residues. CDR3 coding DNA: TGTGCCAGCAGCCAAGATTACAGGGGTAATTGGTCACCCCTCCACTTT. Its translation: CASSQDYRGNWSPLHF.

This clonotype was seen more than once but under ten times. A much larger clone is a single base away; this may be a read error. The gene calls are TRBV12-3 or TRBV12-4 and TRBJ1-2; D gene unclear. The CDR3 consists of 18 residues. CDR3 sequence reads: CAGSSRSTRVIVDYGYTF. The CDR3 DNA sequence: TGTGCCGGCAGTTCCCGCTCCACCCGGGTTATAGTCGACTATGGCTACACCTTC.